This T cell receptor (beta chain) was found in a study of identical twins. This CDR3 is built from 13 residues. V was pared by 4 bases and J by 7 bases, with 11 bases between. Germline CDR1 is ENHRY and CDR2 is SYGVKD. TCRdb independently ran MiXCR on the 5' RACE reads; one entry per CDR3 protein. The sample includes 450,000 or so distinct CDR3 sequences, approximately 15% of them seen just once. This sample also appeared in a second study, on yellow fever vaccine responses in identical twins.

The TCR comes from a woman aged 18-29 years in good health. The chain couples TRBV10-3 to TRBJ1-5, with D unclear. The source material was CD4+ T cells sorted from blood. This CDR3 is CAISALADQPQHF. DNA for the CDR3: TGTGCCATCAGTGCCCTCGCGGACCAGCCCCAGCATTTT.